This TCR beta chain came from a study of OX40 agonist ivuxolimab in advanced cancers. Study-wide background: The treatment was a fully human IgG2 OX40 agonist, ivuxolimab.

Patients had blood sampled at baseline and again on cycle 4 day 1 and cycle 7 day 1. Study-wide results and limits: Relative to CD4+ cells, CD8+ T cells on average had more expanded clones. At doses 0.1 to 3.0 mg/kg, CD4+ and CD8+ clones expanded.

This clone was seen just once. The antigen is unknown. The germline V and J ends were trimmed by 6 bases and 4 bases, with 16 bases remaining between them. The CDR3 loop spans 15 amino acids. Germline CDR1 reads SNHLY; CDR2 reads FYNNEI. The table came from immunoSEQ multiplex PCR; TCRdb's copy has only in-frame clones and leaves some out. The table includes tens of thousands of clones, more than 70% detected once. V gene TRBV2 combines with J gene TRBJ1-3, with TRBD1 as a possible D gene (5 bases). The source material was CD4+ or CD8+ T cells sorted from blood, sampled in a trial of the OX40 agonist ivuxolimab. The receptor comes from an adult with an advanced solid tumor such as melanoma, head and neck, liver or kidney cancer. CDR3 coding DNA: TGTGCCAGCAGAGCCGGGACCTCGGACGGAAACACCATATATTTT. Its translation is CASRAGTSDGNTIYF. Supplemented by reference TRBV2 and TRBJ1-3, the full variable domain reads EPEVTQTPSHQVTQMGQEVILRCVPISNHLYFYWYRQILGQKVEFLVSFYNNEISEKSEIFDDQFSVERPDGSNFTLKIRSTKLEDSAMYFCASRAGTSDGNTIYFGEGSWLTVV.